The text below deals with one TCR beta chain. Its antigen is unidentified. This sample was taken from a study of cytomegalovirus exposure and HLA in healthy donors. Regarding the study as a whole: DRB1 showed the most TCR associations and HLA-C the fewest in a later analysis, as rates varied by HLA locus.

Use of 60 Vbeta and 13 Jbeta primers characterized the PCR. Clones were read by immunoSEQ multiplex PCR, and TCRdb kept only the in-frame ones, dropping some. The sample table sets out more than 100,000 clones. Trimming pared 7 bases from V and 0 bases from J, leaving 21 bases between. The CDR3 extends over 17 amino acids. Germline V gene sequence: CDR1 SGHTA, CDR2 FQGNSA. The clonotype originates from a man aged 18 to 35 in good health and CMV-seronegative. The rearrangement links TRBV7-2 to TRBJ1-2; TRBD1 is a possible D gene (6 bases). Sequenced: PBMCs. The CDR3 spells CASNLMPGWDTNYGYTF. CDR3 DNA sequence: TGTGCCAGCAACCTTATGCCCGGTTGGGACACTAACTATGGCTACACCTTC.